Listed here are 21 T cell receptor beta chains from one sample, sequenced in a study of shared clonotypes between healthy human individuals. Some clones are missing from TCRdb's copy, which holds only in-frame ones; the method was immunoSEQ multiplex PCR. The profile shows fewer than 1.6 million clones, around 98.5% of them singletons. Sequenced input: naive CD4+ T cells sorted from blood. Subset specified: CD45RA+ positively selected. The receptors derive from a man under 40 in good health.

This clone has only one observation. The rearrangement joins TRBV10-3 to TRBJ2-7, with TRBD2 as a possible D gene (6 bases). Germline V gene data show CDR1 as ENHRY and CDR2 as SYGVKD. Trimming shortened V by 11 bases and J by 2 bases, and 13 bases separated the two germline ends. This CDR3 is built from 12 residues. This CDR3 reads CASAGSPYEQYF. The CDR3 nucleotides are TGTGCCTCGGCGGGGAGCCCCTACGAGCAGTACTTC.

The chain uses TRBV30 and TRBJ2-7, with 12 bases identical to TRBD2. The germline V gene has CDR1 GTSNPN and CDR2 SVGIG (reference sequence). V was pared by 0 bases and J by 5 bases, with 8 bases of the junction left unmatched. CDR3 length: 16 amino acids. CDR3 bases: TGTGCCTGGAGTGTTGGGCGACTAGCGGGAGCCGACGAGCAGTACTTC. Translated: CAWSVGRLAGADEQYF.

This clone was seen once. CDR3 loop: CASSPGTHTDTQYF. The CDR3 nucleotides are TGTGCCAGCAGCCCTGGGACCCACACAGATACGCAGTATTTT. The V and J genes are TRBV7-9 and TRBJ2-3; D could derive from TRBD1 or TRBD2 (5 bases each). V dropped 5 bases and J dropped 2 bases, with 11 bases sitting between them. CDR1 and CDR2 from the germline V gene are SEHNR and FQNEAQ (reference sequence). This CDR3 contains 14 residues.

This chain connects TRBV18 to TRBJ2-7; 9 bases match TRBD1. Germline trimming cut 5 bases from V and 0 bases from J; bases unmatched to any gene: 5. The CDR3 totals 15 residues. In germline, CDR1 is KGHSH, CDR2 LQKENI. CDR3 in amino acids: CASSGQGPGSYEQYF. CDR3 nucleotides: TGTGCCAGCTCAGGACAGGGGCCGGGCTCCTACGAGCAGTACTTC.

The chain recombines TRBV28 with TRBJ2-3, with 8 nucleotides matching TRBD2. The ends lost 3 bases at V and 6 bases at J; junction bases unmatched: 5. CDR1 is MDHEN, CDR2 SYDVKM, per germline. The CDR3 runs 14 residues. The DNA for the CDR3 is TGTGCCAGCAGTTTGGGCGGGAGGCTTGATACGCAGTATTTT. It translates to CASSLGGRLDTQYF.

The rearrangement links TRBV6-5 to TRBJ2-3, with D perhaps being TRBD1 or TRBD2 (5 bases each). Germline assignment: CDR1 MNHEY and CDR2 SVGAGI. V lost 1 base, J lost 3 bases, and 11 bases lay in between. The CDR3 extends over 15 amino acids. CDR3 region: CASSYWGIGTDTQYF. Written as DNA, the CDR3 is TGTGCCAGCAGTTACTGGGGGATCGGGACAGATACGCAGTATTTT.

Worth noting for this clone: Other DNA variants within this sample encode the same CDR3. This chain links TRBV14 with TRBJ1-1; D is undetermined. Trimming pared 2 bases from V and 1 base from J, leaving 5 bases between. The CDR3 length is 13 residues. Germline V gives CDR1 SGHDN, CDR2 FVKESK. The CDR3 nucleotides are TGTGCCAGCAGCCAATTGAGGAACACTGAAGCTTTCTTT. Translating it yields CASSQLRNTEAFF.

The chain combines TRBV5-4 with TRBJ2-1, with D maybe TRBD1 (5 bases). V was cut by 3 bases and J by 0 bases, with 13 bases left in between. The CDR3 runs to 16 residues. Germline V gene data show CDR1 as SGHNT and CDR2 as YYREEE (reference sequence). In nucleotides, the CDR3 is TGTGCCAGCAGCTCTCCAGGGAAGGGCTCCTACAATGAGCAGTTCTTC. Translation gives CASSSPGKGSYNEQFF.

The CDR3 nucleotides are TGCGCCAGCAGCCAAGGATTTATAGAGTGGGCCTACAATGAGCAGTTCTTC. Protein: CASSQGFIEWAYNEQFF. The chain carries TRBV4-3 and TRBJ2-1, with no clear D. Trimming shortened V by 1 base and J by 2 bases, and 15 bases separated the two germline ends. Germline values: CDR1 LGHNA, CDR2 YSLEER. There are 17 residues in the CDR3.

The chain is built from TRBV20-1 and TRBJ2-1; 8 bases match TRBD1. The V gene's germline CDR1 is DFQATT and CDR2 SNEGSKA (reference sequence). Trimming at V came to 4 bases and at J to 11 bases, leaving 4 bases not matched to a gene. This CDR3 has 11 amino acids. The CDR3 sequence is CSAKDRGQQFF. CDR3 DNA: TGCAGTGCTAAAGACAGGGGACAGCAGTTCTTC.

Comment on this clone: Different DNA sequences within this sample yield the same CDR3. The V call is TRBV28, the J call TRBJ2-1; D is undetermined. V lost 1 base, J lost 4 bases, and 2 bases lay in between. Germline V lookup: CDR1 MDHEN, CDR2 SYDVKM. The CDR3 is 12 amino acids. Here the CDR3 reads CASSLSYNEQFF. The CDR3 nucleotides are TGTGCCAGCAGTTTATCTTACAATGAGCAGTTCTTC.

As concerns this clone: This specimen includes other DNA sequences encoding the same CDR3. V gene TRBV7-2 combines with J gene TRBJ2-5; D is uncertain. With 0 bases removed from V and 2 bases from J, the gap between germline ends came to 4 bases. The CDR3 has 13 amino acids. Germline V lookup: CDR1 SGHTA, CDR2 FQGNSA. CDR3 protein: CASSLARQETQYF. CDR3 in DNA: TGTGCCAGCAGCTTAGCCAGACAAGAGACCCAGTACTTC.

The chain couples TRBV28 to TRBJ2-6; D is undetermined. Germline V gene lookup returns CDR1 MDHEN and CDR2 SYDVKM. V lost 2 bases, J lost 0 bases, and 5 bases lay in between. The CDR3 has 15 residues. Here the CDR3 reads CASSLLASGANVLTF. In DNA, the CDR3 is TGTGCCAGCAGTTTACTGGCCTCTGGGGCCAACGTCCTGACTTTC.

The CDR3 DNA is TGTGCCAGCAGCTCGTCCGGGAGGACCTACGAGCAGTACTTC. Protein sequence: CASSSSGRTYEQYF. The genes are TRBV7-8 and TRBJ2-7; 7 bases fit TRBD2. The V segment lost 4 bases and the J segment 2 bases; nucleotides outside the gene matches: 5. Germline-derived CDR1 and CDR2 are SGHVS and FQNEAQ. The CDR3 is 14 residues long.

The gene calls are TRBV9 and TRBJ2-3, with D maybe TRBD1 (6 bases). The CDR3 has 16 residues. Germline CDR1 and CDR2: SGDLS and YYNGEE. V shed 0 bases and J shed 4 bases, with 15 bases lying between them. For the CDR3, the DNA is TGTGCCAGCAGCGTAGAAGGACAGCCCGCTTCAGATACGCAGTATTTT. This encodes CASSVEGQPASDTQYF.

A single count supports this clone. This sequence joins TRBV15 and TRBJ2-7; no definite D call. From germline, CDR1 is LNHNV and CDR2 YYDKDF (reference sequence). CDR3 length equals 13 residues. Trimming cost V 10 bases and J 3 bases, with 16 bases left between them. The DNA of the CDR3 is TGTGCCATCAGAGCGCCGGGTTACTACGAGCAGTACTTC. This codes for CAIRAPGYYEQYF.

V and J are TRBV10-3 and TRBJ2-3; either TRBD1 or TRBD2 may fit D (5 bases each). CDR1 and CDR2 from the germline V gene are ENHRY and SYGVKD. The CDR3 consists of 14 residues. V lost 11 bases, J lost 0 bases, and 15 bases lay in between. CDR3 sequence: CAVTPRGSTDTQYF. In nucleotides, the CDR3 is TGTGCCGTAACACCGAGGGGAAGCACAGATACGCAGTATTTT.

V gene TRBV11-2 combines with J gene TRBJ1-1; TRBD1 matches at 7 bases. V dropped 6 bases and J dropped 5; count of bases not matched to a gene: 6. Germline CDR1 SGHAT, CDR2 FQNNGV. This CDR3 spans 13 amino acids. The CDR3 bases are TGTGCCAGCAGACGACAGGGAGGGACTGAAGCTTTCTTT. This translates into CASRRQGGTEAFF.

The chain recombines TRBV9 with TRBJ2-2; 10 positions agree with TRBD2. Germline V lookup: CDR1 SGDLS, CDR2 YYNGEE. The J segment lost 6 bases and the V segment lost 4 bases, leaving 3 bases of the junction unmatched. The CDR3 sequence is 14 residues long. The CDR3 DNA is TGTGCCAGCAGCCTTGGGACTAGCGCCGGGGAGCTGTTTTTT. This codes for CASSLGTSAGELFF.

The rearrangement joins TRBV5-1 to TRBJ2-2; possible D gene TRBD1, 5 bases. The ends were cut back, 0 bases at V and 6 bases at J, with 15 bases in the middle. The CDR3 has 16 amino acids. Germline CDR1 SGHRS, CDR2 YFSETQ. In nucleotides, the CDR3 is TGCGCCAGCAGCTTGGCAGGGATCAAAGGGGCCGGGGAGCTGTTTTTT. Its protein product is CASSLAGIKGAGELFF.

CDR3 amino acids: CASSERHQDSYGYTF. The CDR3 nucleotides are TGTGCCAGCAGTGAGCGGCACCAAGATAGCTATGGCTACACCTTC. The V gene is TRBV6-1, the J gene TRBJ1-2, with D hard to call. Germline CDR1 is MNHNS and CDR2 is SASEGT. V lost 3 bases and J 4 bases, leaving 15 bases between the germline ends. This CDR3 comprises 15 residues.